Listed here are 20 T cell receptor beta chains from one sample, sequenced in a study of T cell repertoires in cytomegalovirus infection. TCRdb re-called the reads with MiXCR, one entry per CDR3 protein. This sample has a few hundred thousand distinct CDR3 sequences, with 20% to 30% found just once. These receptors lack a known antigen. The source was cultured PBMCs, collected from culture after CMV antigen stimulation. These receptors came from a human donor in good health (CMV status not recorded). Some clones in this sample may be carry-over from other donors' samples.

This clonotype was seen only a few times. The chain combines TRBV12-3 or TRBV12-4 with TRBJ2-1; 9 bases match TRBD2. Trimming cost V 3 bases and J 4 bases; bases outside gene matches: 4. The CDR3 length is 15 residues. CDR3 DNA: TGTGCCAGCAGTTTTACGGGACTAGCTTACAATGAGCAGTTCTTC. This encodes CASSFTGLAYNEQFF.

This rearrangement joins TRBV27 to TRBJ1-3; D unresolved. Trimming removed 7 bases from V and 1 base from J, with 8 bases in between. The germline CDR1 and CDR2 sequences are MNHEY and SMNVEV (reference sequence). This CDR3 is built from 13 residues. Written as DNA, the CDR3 is TGTGCCAGCATTCCGGTATCTGGAAACACCATATATTTT. Encoded protein: CASIPVSGNTIYF.

The chain carries TRBV20-1 and TRBJ2-2; 8 bases line up with TRBD2. The CDR3 consists of 15 residues. J lost 7 bases, V lost 4 bases, and 11 bases had no gene match. The germline V gene encodes CDR1 DFQATT and CDR2 SNEGSKA (reference sequence). The CDR3 sequence is CSATPAGVPGGELFF. The CDR3 region has the DNA TGCAGTGCTACCCCAGCGGGAGTTCCCGGCGGGGAGCTGTTTTTT.

The J gene is TRBJ2-3, the V gene TRBV20-1; no firm D call. Trimming took 0 bases from V and 1 from J, leaving 8 bases between them. This CDR3 is built from 14 residues. Germline CDR1 is DFQATT and CDR2 is SNEGSKA (reference sequence). The CDR3 DNA follows: TGCAGTGCTAGAGATGCGAGCGGCACAGATACGCAGTATTTT. Residues: CSARDASGTDTQYF.

The table lists this clonotype with many counts. The rearrangement joins TRBV7-2 to TRBJ2-7; 11 bases agree with TRBD2. From germline, CDR1 is SGHTA and CDR2 FQGNSA. This CDR3 spans 15 amino acids. V was clipped by 4 bases and J by 3 bases; unmatched bases: 5. The CDR3 spells CASSSPGLADYEQYF. The CDR3 DNA sequence: TGTGCCAGCAGCTCTCCGGGACTAGCGGACTACGAGCAGTACTTC.

This clonotype has more than one count but fewer than ten. The genes are TRBV4-3 and TRBJ1-6; D is perhaps TRBD1 (6 bases). Trimming removed 0 bases at V and 7 bases at J, with 13 bases between. The CDR3 spans 16 residues. Germline V gene sequence: CDR1 LGHNA, CDR2 YSLEER. CDR3 in amino acids: CASSQDPGVGNSPLHF. Written as DNA, the CDR3 is TGCGCCAGCAGCCAAGATCCAGGGGTTGGAAATTCACCCCTCCACTTT.

This clonotype was found many times. The chain couples TRBV7-9 to TRBJ1-4; 9 nucleotides agree with TRBD1. The CDR3 extends over 15 amino acids. Trimming took 4 bases from V and 6 from J; bases not matched to a gene: 6. CDR1 is SEHNR, CDR2 FQNEAQ, per germline (reference sequence). CDR3 protein: CASSSQGAQYEKLFF. CDR3 nucleotide sequence: TGTGCCAGCAGCTCACAGGGGGCGCAGTATGAAAAACTGTTTTTT.

The V gene is TRBV25-1, the J gene TRBJ1-6, with 9 positions matching TRBD1. Germline assignment: CDR1 MGHDK and CDR2 SYGVNS. The CDR3 extends over 16 amino acids. The trim removed 2 bases at V and 7 bases at J, leaving 6 bases unmatched. The CDR3 here is CASSETLGQGNSPLHF. CDR3 nucleotides: TGTGCCAGCAGTGAAACCCTTGGACAGGGGAATTCACCCCTCCACTTT.

The genes are TRBV7-2 and TRBJ2-3; 10 nucleotides match TRBD1. Looked up from germline, CDR1 is SGHTA and CDR2 is FQGNSA. Trimming took 5 bases from V and 4 from J; bases not matched to a gene: 6. The CDR3 has 15 amino acids. CDR3 loop: CASSPGTGESDTQYF. The CDR3 nucleotides read TGTGCCAGCAGCCCCGGGACAGGGGAATCAGATACGCAGTATTTT.

The rearrangement joins TRBV27 to TRBJ1-3; possibly TRBD1 for D (5 bases). The CDR3 length is 15 residues. Germline V gene lookup returns CDR1 MNHEY and CDR2 SMNVEV (reference sequence). The ends were cut back, 2 bases at V and 0 bases at J, with 8 bases in the middle. The CDR3 region has the DNA TGTGCCAGCAGTTTAAAAGGACACTCTGGAAACACCATATATTTT. This gives the protein CASSLKGHSGNTIYF.

The chain uses TRBV6-1 and TRBJ1-5; D is uncertain. Germline V lookup: CDR1 MNHNS, CDR2 SASEGT. The CDR3 is made up of 13 amino acids. V lost 7 bases and J 7 bases, leaving 14 bases between the germline ends. CDR3 nucleotide sequence: TGTGCCAGCATTAACACCGTCGGGCAGCCCCAGCATTTT. Amino acid sequence: CASINTVGQPQHF.

The chain uses TRBV20-1 and TRBJ2-7; TRBD2 aligns across 7 bases. The V gene end was trimmed by 6 bases and the J gene end by 5 bases; junction bases not matched to a gene: 10. This CDR3 comprises 13 residues. Looked up from germline, CDR1 is DFQATT and CDR2 is SNEGSKA (reference sequence). This chain's CDR3 is CSATGGRSHEQYF. In nucleotides, the CDR3 is TGCAGTGCCACGGGCGGGAGATCCCACGAGCAGTACTTC.

The CDR3 nucleotides are TGTGCCAGCAGCTTAACGACAGGGGGGCTTATGAACACTGAAGCTTTCTTT. Its translation is CASSLTTGGLMNTEAFF. The chain uses TRBV7-9 and TRBJ1-1; TRBD1 matches at 9 bases. V shed 2 bases and J 0 bases; nucleotides not matched to a gene: 7. This CDR3 is built from 17 residues. CDR1 is SEHNR, CDR2 FQNEAQ, per germline (reference sequence).

The table lists this clonotype with a few counts. This sequence joins TRBV7-2 and TRBJ2-4; 9 bases agree with TRBD1. V dropped 3 bases and J dropped 5; count of bases not matched to a gene: 11. Germline values: CDR1 SGHTA, CDR2 FQGNSA. This CDR3 comprises 17 residues. The CDR3 nucleotides read TGTGCCAGCAGCTTCCCACAGGGGGCGCGAGGGGAAAACATTCAGTACTTC. Residues: CASSFPQGARGENIQYF.

This clonotype occurred a few times. The rearrangement uses TRBV6-2 or TRBV6-3 and TRBJ2-1; a possible D gene is TRBD1 (5 bases). CDR3 length equals 12 residues. Germline CDR1 MNHEY, CDR2 SVGEGT. V lost 5 bases to trimming and J lost 10 bases, with 12 bases between them. The CDR3 DNA follows: TGTGCCAGCAGTCGCCCTCAGGGAGAGCAGTTCTTC. Its translation is CASSRPQGEQFF.

There are a few counts of this clonotype. The chain joins TRBV6-6 to TRBJ1-2; possibly TRBD1 for D (5 bases). Deletions cut 4 bases from V and 7 bases from J, with 10 bases between. Germline CDR1 MNHNY, CDR2 SVGAGI (reference sequence). The CDR3 has 12 residues. The CDR3 is CASSSLGVGYTF. The CDR3 DNA sequence: TGTGCCAGCAGTTCCTTAGGGGTTGGCTACACCTTC.

The chain joins TRBV12-5 to TRBJ2-2, with TRBD2 matching 7 bases. The CDR3 is 15 residues long. Germline-derived CDR1 and CDR2 are LGHNT and FRNRAP. After removal of 7 bases from V and 4 bases from J, the junction contained 9 bases not matched to a gene. This CDR3 reads CASAPGGRGTGELFF. The CDR3 DNA is TGTGCTAGTGCCCCCGGGGGGAGAGGCACCGGGGAGCTGTTTTTT.

In its sample, this clonotype was seen many times. The chain carries TRBV7-2 and TRBJ2-3; TRBD2 matches at 9 bases. V dropped 5 bases and J dropped 5; count of bases not matched to a gene: 11. The CDR3 totals 16 residues. CDR1 SGHTA and CDR2 FQGNSA come from the germline V gene. The CDR3 sequence is CASSPSVAGAGDTQYF. CDR3 bases: TGTGCCAGCAGCCCGTCGGTAGCGGGAGCGGGAGATACGCAGTATTTT.

This clonotype was picked up a small number of times. The V gene is TRBV6-6, the J gene TRBJ2-7; the D gene could be TRBD1 or TRBD2 (7 bases each). Germline V gene data show CDR1 as MNHNY and CDR2 as SVGAGI (reference sequence). V lost 0 bases and J 4 bases, leaving 16 bases between the germline ends. CDR3 length: 16 residues. The CDR3 loop is CASSYSKVQGGYEQYF. Here the CDR3 DNA reads TGTGCCAGCAGTTACTCGAAGGTTCAGGGGGGGTACGAGCAGTACTTC.

This clonotype turned up a few times. V usage is TRBV15 and J usage is TRBJ1-3; D call uncertain. CDR3 size: 17 residues. The germline V gene encodes CDR1 LNHNV and CDR2 YYDKDF (reference sequence). V lost 0 bases, J lost 0 bases, and 12 bases lay in between. CDR3 region: CATSRETRPSSGNTIYF. The CDR3 DNA sequence: TGTGCCACCAGCAGAGAAACGCGCCCGAGCTCTGGAAACACCATATATTTT.